The source of this T cell receptor beta chain is a study of blood T cells in healthy people across ages. Germline values: CDR1 MNHEY, CDR2 SVGAGI. CDR3 length: 15 amino acids. The junction had 7 bases not matched to a gene; V was cut back by 6 bases and J by 6 bases. A J-beta primer mix and a sample-barcoded 5' primer were used in a second PCR of about 7 to 12 cycles. MiXCR, applied by TCRdb to the 5' RACE reads, yields one record per CDR3 protein. Of some 760,000 distinct CDR3 sequences listed, just under 25% were seen once; the top ten hold around 9.2%. This clonotype occurred many times. This sample was also put to use in a study of T cells of mothers and their children.

The chain carries TRBV6-5 and TRBJ2-1; 11 bases line up with TRBD2. This receptor was identified in a boy aged 5-17 years in good health. Sequencing used blood. The CDR3 coding sequence is TGTGCCAGCAGCCTACTAGCGGGAGAGGGCAATGAGCAGTTCTTC. It yields the protein CASSLLAGEGNEQFF.